These 17 T cell receptor beta chains share one sample of origin, sequenced in a study of healthy donors' naive CD4 and CD8 T cells. Starting from 500 ng of total RNA, TCR libraries were made with linear amplification. TCRdb redid the calling of the reads with MiXCR, one entry per CDR3 protein. The sample lists some 190,000 distinct CDR3 sequences; under 85% were seen once. The sequencing sample was made of naive CD4+ and CD8+ T cells sorted from blood, pooled from several donors. These receptors came from a pool of human donors in good health; the sample pools cells from several healthy donors.

The rearrangement uses TRBV4-2 and TRBJ1-1, with D unclear. The CDR3 extends over 13 amino acids. CDR1 and CDR2 from the germline V gene are LGHNA and YNFKEQ. V was cut by 4 bases and J by 5 bases, with 11 bases left in between. CDR3 nucleotide sequence: TGTGCCAGCAGCCCCTGGGTGGGTACTGAAGCTTTCTTT. This encodes CASSPWVGTEAFF.

The J gene is TRBJ1-6, the V gene TRBV6-5; D is perhaps TRBD1 (6 bases). From germline, CDR1 is MNHEY and CDR2 SVGAGI. The CDR3 length is 14 residues. V lost 6 bases, J lost 5 bases, and 11 bases lay in between. CDR3 residues: CASSRQADNSPLHF. The CDR3 bases are TGTGCCAGCAGCCGACAGGCGGATAATTCACCCCTCCACTTT.

The chain uses TRBV29-1 and TRBJ2-3, with 7 bases fitting TRBD2. Trimming took 3 bases from V and 3 from J; bases not matched to a gene: 6. Germline V gene lookup returns CDR1 SQVTM and CDR2 ANQGSEA. The CDR3 totals 14 residues. The CDR3 region has the DNA TGCAGCGTTGATGGACTAGTCTATACAGATACGCAGTATTTT. Protein: CSVDGLVYTDTQYF.

The table lists this clonotype with a few counts. The chain has TRBV19 and TRBJ2-5, with a weak D call TRBD1 (6 bases). V was trimmed by 5 bases and J by 1 base, leaving 11 bases between them. Per germline, CDR1 LNHDA and CDR2 SQIVND (reference sequence). This CDR3 contains 14 residues. The CDR3 here is CASSSGTPQETQYF. CDR3 coding DNA: TGTGCCAGTAGTTCCGGGACACCCCAAGAGACCCAGTACTTC.

The chain joins TRBV6-6 to TRBJ1-2; a possible D gene is TRBD1 (5 bases). V shed 0 bases and J shed 2 bases, with 13 bases lying between them. This CDR3 is 16 amino acids long. Per the germline V gene, CDR1 is MNHNY and CDR2 is SVGAGI (reference sequence). The CDR3 DNA is TGTGCCAGCAGTTACTCGACAGTCCAGAGAAACTATGGCTACACCTTC. Its translation: CASSYSTVQRNYGYTF.

The chain combines TRBV27 with TRBJ2-5; D is perhaps TRBD1 or TRBD2 (5 bases each). Germline loops: CDR1 MNHEY, CDR2 SMNVEV (reference sequence). The CDR3 spans 15 residues. Deletions cut 5 bases from V and 1 base from J, with 14 bases between. CDR3 coding DNA: TGTGCCAGCAGTCCTCCGGGACGCAGCCAAGAGACCCAGTACTTC. Translated: CASSPPGRSQETQYF.

The chain employs TRBV27 and TRBJ2-7, with 11 bases lining up with TRBD1. This CDR3 is built from 14 residues. Germline V CDR1 and CDR2: MNHEY, SMNVEV (reference sequence). V gave up 3 bases and J gave up 6 bases; unmatched junction bases: 4. CDR3 region: CASSFGQGAAEQYF. Written as DNA, the CDR3 is TGTGCCAGCAGTTTTGGACAGGGGGCCGCCGAGCAGTACTTC.

This chain joins TRBV5-4 and TRBJ2-1, with TRBD2 identical over 8 bases. The V segment lost 1 base and the J segment 9 bases; nucleotides outside the gene matches: 6. The CDR3 is made up of 14 amino acids. Germline V gives CDR1 SGHNT, CDR2 YYREEE (reference sequence). CDR3 sequence reads: CASSLTSGAGEQFF. In DNA form, the CDR3 reads TGTGCCAGCAGCTTGACTAGCGGAGCGGGTGAGCAGTTCTTC.

The chain joins TRBV29-1 to TRBJ1-2; D not certain. Per germline, CDR1 SQVTM and CDR2 ANQGSEA. The length of the CDR3 is 10 residues. Trimming cost V 6 bases and J 6 bases, with 8 bases left between them. The CDR3 DNA reads TGCAGCGTCTACAGAGATGGCTACACCTTC. Its translation: CSVYRDGYTF.

This rearrangement joins TRBV6-6 to TRBJ2-3, with 7 nucleotides matching TRBD2. The CDR3 covers 14 residues. Trimming took 0 bases from V and 8 from J; bases not matched to a gene: 5. CDR1 is MNHNY and CDR2 is SVGAGI in the germline V gene (reference sequence). CDR3 sequence reads: CASSYSMSGATQYF. The CDR3 DNA reads TGTGCCAGCAGTTACTCGATGAGCGGGGCTACGCAGTATTTT.

The V gene is TRBV6-5, the J gene TRBJ1-5; D gene uncertain. Germline V gene data show CDR1 as MNHEY and CDR2 as SVGAGI. The CDR3 covers 14 residues. Deletions cut 2 bases from V and 0 bases from J, with 5 bases between. CDR3 sequence: CASSYQNSNQPQHF. CDR3 sequence (DNA): TGTGCCAGCAGTTACCAAAATAGCAATCAGCCCCAGCATTTT.

This clonotype was observed once. The V call is TRBV18, the J call TRBJ2-7; 8 bases match TRBD1. After removal of 5 bases from V and 5 bases from J, the junction contained 14 bases not matched to a gene. Germline V gives CDR1 KGHSH, CDR2 LQKENI. The CDR3 covers 16 residues. CDR3 region: CASSSLGDRGSDEQYF. CDR3 DNA: TGTGCCAGCTCATCCTTGGGAGACAGGGGTAGCGACGAGCAGTACTTC.

The J gene is TRBJ1-5, the V gene TRBV27, with D unclear. The CDR3 runs to 15 residues. The V gene lost 6 bases and the J gene lost 0 bases, with 12 bases spanning the gap. CDR1 is MNHEY, CDR2 SMNVEV, per germline (reference sequence). Here the CDR3 reads CASSLDNNSNQPQHF. The CDR3 nucleotides are TGTGCCAGCAGCCTTGACAACAATAGCAATCAGCCCCAGCATTTT.

The gene calls are TRBV10-3 and TRBJ2-3; 7 nucleotides match TRBD1. V lost 5 bases, J lost 2 bases, and 4 bases stayed unmatched. This CDR3 contains 14 residues. Germline assignment: CDR1 ENHRY and CDR2 SYGVKD. The CDR3 DNA reads as TGTGCCATCAGTTCCGGGACAGACACAGATACGCAGTATTTT. Translating it yields CAISSGTDTDTQYF.

In its sample, this clonotype was seen a few times. The chain has TRBV19 and TRBJ2-4; D uncertain. Germline V gene data show CDR1 as LNHDA and CDR2 as SQIVND (reference sequence). The CDR3 extends over 11 amino acids. The CDR3 region is CASLSADIQYF. The CDR3 region has the DNA TGTGCTTCCTTGAGTGCGGACATTCAGTACTTC.

This chain connects TRBV29-1 to TRBJ1-2; 8 nucleotides match TRBD1. The CDR3 is made up of 12 amino acids. The J segment lost 8 bases and the V segment lost 5 bases, leaving 7 bases of the junction unmatched. Germline values: CDR1 SQVTM, CDR2 ANQGSEA. CDR3 nucleotides: TGCAGCGTTACAGGGACAGGAAGCGGCTACACCTTC. Translation gives CSVTGTGSGYTF.

The CDR3 is CSVEDFGTAFNYGYTF. The CDR3 DNA reads as TGCAGCGTTGAAGACTTCGGGACAGCCTTCAACTATGGCTACACCTTC. V and J are TRBV29-1 and TRBJ1-2; 7 positions match TRBD1. The V segment lost 0 bases and the J segment 2 bases; nucleotides outside the gene matches: 9. This CDR3 contains 16 residues. The germline gives CDR1 SQVTM, CDR2 ANQGSEA.